These 31 T cell receptor beta chains originate from one sample sequenced in a study of CD8+CD57+ T cells in acquired aplastic anemia. Patients picked for sequencing had shown CD8+CD57+ cell expansion detected by flow cytometry. Overall study results and limits: Measurement in patients showed lower diversity in CD8+CD57+ cells than in total CD4+ and CD8+ pools.

Profiles of TCR beta VDJ and CDR3 were generated from a genomic DNA template. In TCRdb, the reads were re-called with MiXCR into one record per CDR3 protein. The sample yields 16,000 or so distinct CDR3 sequences, under 40% seen once. Their antigens remain unidentified. Sequencing was done on a sample of CD8+CD57+ T cells sorted from PBMCs. The subset is: bead-enriched CD8+CD57+ effector memory T cells from SAA patients. Source of these receptors: a human donor with aplastic anemia.

This chain connects TRBV19 to TRBJ2-1; possibly TRBD2 for D (5 bases). Germline CDR1 LNHDA, CDR2 SQIVND (reference sequence). The CDR3 consists of 15 residues. V was trimmed by 9 bases and J by 2 bases, leaving 17 bases between them. The CDR3 here is CASREVARTYNEQFF. For the CDR3, the DNA is TGTGCCAGCCGTGAGGTAGCGAGAACCTACAATGAGCAGTTCTTC.

This clonotype was detected a few times. The CDR3 loop reads CASSEFVGRSYGYTF. In nucleotides, the CDR3 is TGTGCCAGCAGTGAATTTGTTGGACGTTCCTATGGCTACACCTTC. The rearrangement links TRBV25-1 to TRBJ1-2; D gene unclear. The CDR3 is 15 amino acids. The ends were cut back, 1 base at V and 4 bases at J, with 13 bases in the middle. CDR1 is MGHDK, CDR2 SYGVNS, per germline.

This clonotype was detected only once. The rearrangement links TRBV5-5 to TRBJ1-5; 9 bases fit TRBD1. The CDR3 runs 15 residues. The junction had 2 bases not matched to a gene; V was cut back by 0 bases and J by 4 bases. Germline V gene data show CDR1 as SGHKS and CDR2 as YYEKEE (reference sequence). The CDR3 spells CASSLAGTGNQPQHF. The CDR3 coding sequence is TGTGCCAGCAGCTTGGCCGGGACAGGGAATCAGCCCCAGCATTTT.

This CDR3 is CASGLGPIGSSGNEQFF. The CDR3 region has the DNA TGTGCTAGTGGTTTGGGACCGATAGGGAGTTCAGGGAATGAGCAGTTCTTC. The chain is built from TRBV12-5 and TRBJ2-1, with D perhaps given as TRBD1 or TRBD2 (5 bases each). Trimming stripped 1 base from V and 7 bases from J, with 20 bases between. CDR3 size: 17 residues. Germline CDR1 LGHNT, CDR2 FRNRAP.

This clonotype has a handful of counts. The chain carries TRBV2 and TRBJ2-1; D is unresolved. CDR1 SNHLY and CDR2 FYNNEI come from the germline V gene. With 4 bases removed from V and 9 bases from J, the gap between germline ends came to 19 bases. This CDR3 is 15 amino acids long. CDR3 in amino acids: CASSGDSPKGREQFF. Written as DNA, the CDR3 is TGTGCCAGCAGTGGCGACTCCCCCAAGGGTCGTGAGCAGTTCTTC.

This clonotype has just one count. The rearrangement uses TRBV2 and TRBJ2-7; 7 positions agree with TRBD1. Trimming took 6 bases from V and 5 from J; bases not matched to a gene: 7. CDR3 length: 13 amino acids. CDR1 and CDR2 (germline): SNHLY, FYNNEI. The CDR3 region is CASSLETGDEQYF. CDR3 sequence (DNA): TGTGCCAGCAGCCTTGAAACAGGGGACGAGCAGTACTTC.

Here the CDR3 DNA reads TGTGCCACCAGCAGCGGGGGACTAGCGGGGACCGGAGATACGCAGTATTTT. It yields the protein CATSSGGLAGTGDTQYF. V usage is TRBV15 and J usage is TRBJ2-3; the match to TRBD2 covers 13 bases. This CDR3 spans 17 amino acids. The V segment lost 3 bases and the J segment 5 bases; nucleotides outside the gene matches: 8. Germline V gene lookup returns CDR1 LNHNV and CDR2 YYDKDF (reference sequence).

This clonotype occurred many times. The J gene is TRBJ1-2, the V gene TRBV2; perhaps TRBD1 as D (5 bases). The V end lost 7 bases, the J end lost 5 bases, and 17 bases lay between the germline ends. Germline CDR1 reads SNHLY; CDR2 reads FYNNEI. The CDR3 spans 14 residues. CDR3 residues: CASTKWGGLYGYTF. As DNA, the CDR3 is TGTGCCAGCACCAAATGGGGGGGACTTTATGGCTACACCTTC.

This sequence joins TRBV20-1 and TRBJ1-6, with D tentatively TRBD1 (5 bases). CDR3 size: 13 residues. Trimming left V 3 bases short and J 7 bases short, with 10 bases between. Germline V CDR1 and CDR2: DFQATT, SNEGSKA (reference sequence). The DNA of the CDR3 is TGCAGTGCTAGGGGGGACGGAAATTCACCCCTCCACTTT. It codes for CSARGDGNSPLHF.

This chain links TRBV7-3 with TRBJ1-4, with D maybe TRBD1 (6 bases). Germline lookup yields CDR1 SGHTA and CDR2 FQGTGA. V was shortened by 1 base and J by 8 bases, with 11 bases between the two germline ends. The CDR3 totals 14 residues. The CDR3 nucleotides are TGTGCCAGCAGCTTAAGACAGGAGGAGGAAAAACTGTTTTTT. Its protein product is CASSLRQEEEKLFF. Drawing the rest from reference TRBV7-3 and TRBJ1-4, the complete variable domain is GAGVSQTPSNKVTEKGKYVELRCDPISGHTALYWYRQSLGQGPEFLIYFQGTGAADDSGLPNDRFFAVRPEGSVSTLKIQRTERGDSAVYLCASSLRQEEEKLFFGSGTQLSVL.

The chain carries TRBV20-1 and TRBJ2-3; D is unresolved. V was pared by 3 bases and J by 5 bases, with 3 bases between. CDR3 length: 10 amino acids. Germline V gene data show CDR1 as DFQATT and CDR2 as SNEGSKA (reference sequence). The CDR3 loop is CSARRDTQYF. The CDR3 DNA sequence: TGCAGTGCTAGGAGAGATACGCAGTATTTT.

CDR3 in DNA: TGCAGTGCTAGAGACGGAGTCAGGAACTACGAGCAGTACTTC. Residues: CSARDGVRNYEQYF. The V gene is TRBV20-1, the J gene TRBJ2-7, with D unresolved. Germline V gene data show CDR1 as DFQATT and CDR2 as SNEGSKA (reference sequence). The CDR3 sequence is 14 residues long. Between the trimmed V and J ends, which lost 0 bases and 3 bases, there was a span of 12 bases.

This chain links TRBV15 with TRBJ2-6; the match to TRBD1 covers 7 bases. V shed 2 bases and J 4 bases; nucleotides not matched to a gene: 8. Germline CDR1 reads LNHNV; CDR2 reads YYDKDF (reference sequence). The CDR3 contains 17 residues. The DNA for the CDR3 is TGTGCCACCAGCAGACCATTTCCGGGACAGGGGGCCAACGTCCTGACTTTC. It specifies CATSRPFPGQGANVLTF.

In its sample, this clonotype was seen a few times. This sequence joins TRBV7-9 and TRBJ2-7, with 8 positions matching TRBD1. CDR1 and CDR2 from the germline V gene are SEHNR and FQNEAQ (reference sequence). V lost 4 bases, J lost 5 bases, and 7 bases stayed unmatched. The CDR3 loop spans 14 amino acids. The CDR3 sequence is CASSSRQGTDEQYF. As DNA, the CDR3 is TGTGCCAGCAGCTCGCGACAGGGGACCGACGAGCAGTACTTC.

The chain has TRBV28 and TRBJ2-3; 7 bases align to TRBD1. The CDR3 loop spans 15 amino acids. In germline, CDR1 is MDHEN, CDR2 SYDVKM. V dropped 6 bases and J dropped 2; count of bases not matched to a gene: 8. CDR3 residues: CASSRQGSNTDTQYF. The CDR3 DNA follows: TGTGCCAGCAGCCGACAGGGAAGTAACACAGATACGCAGTATTTT.

This clonotype qualifies as medium-sized (0.01 to 0.1%). V gene TRBV20-1 combines with J gene TRBJ1-1; D call uncertain. CDR3 length: 14 residues. Germline CDR1 is DFQATT and CDR2 is SNEGSKA (reference sequence). Trimming stripped 3 bases from V and 3 bases from J, with 14 bases between. The CDR3 DNA follows: TGCAGTGCTAGCCCCGGGGTCGGGGACACTGAAGCTTTCTTT. Its translation is CSASPGVGDTEAFF.

The rearrangement links TRBV7-3 to TRBJ2-7; 7 bases align to TRBD2. The J call may be incorrect, as the DNA end agrees better with TRBJ2-5. The V gene's germline CDR1 is SGHTA and CDR2 FQGTGA. This CDR3 contains 16 residues. The CDR3 nucleotides read TGTGCCAGCGGAGTGGGGCCAGCGGGGCCGAAAGAGACCCAGTACTTC. It encodes CASGVGPAGPKETQYF.

To note about this clonotype: This could be a read error, since a much larger clone is one nucleotide away. Written as DNA, the CDR3 is TGCGCCAGCAGTGAGCCCCCCGACAGGGTCCACGGGCAGTACTTC. This translates into CASSEPPDRVHGQYF. This chain uses TRBV10-2 with TRBJ2-7; 7 bases line up with TRBD1. The ends lost 2 bases at V and 9 bases at J; junction bases unmatched: 13. The CDR3 is 15 residues long. The germline V gene has CDR1 WSHSY and CDR2 SAAADI.

The rearrangement links TRBV5-1 to TRBJ2-4, with 9 bases that match TRBD2. This CDR3 region has 19 residues. Trimming removed 0 bases from V and 0 bases from J; junction bases left unmatched: 10. The germline CDR1 and CDR2 sequences are SGHRS and YFSETQ. The CDR3 loop reads CASSLGGLAGLLAKNIQYF. CDR3 sequence (DNA): TGCGCCAGCAGCTTGGGGGGGCTAGCGGGACTTCTAGCCAAAAACATTCAGTACTTC.

This clonotype was found many times. This chain joins TRBV12-3 or TRBV12-4 and TRBJ2-1; D is undetermined. Trimming took 0 bases from V and 10 from J, leaving 13 bases between them. The CDR3 contains 14 residues. CDR3 in amino acids: CASSLATPAYEQFF. DNA of the CDR3: TGTGCCAGCAGTTTAGCAACTCCGGCGTACGAGCAGTTCTTC.

The chain links TRBV4-1 to TRBJ1-2; 7 nucleotides align to TRBD1. Germline-derived CDR1 and CDR2 are MGHRA and YSYEKL. This CDR3 comprises 15 residues. The V segment lost 4 bases and the J segment 7 bases; nucleotides outside the gene matches: 12. The CDR3 DNA reads as TGCGCCAGCAGCCCAATACTCGACAGGGTCGGTGGCTACACCTTC. Protein product: CASSPILDRVGGYTF.

The chain uses TRBV2 and TRBJ2-1, with D tentatively TRBD1 (6 bases). The germline V gene has CDR1 SNHLY and CDR2 FYNNEI. Deletions cut 0 bases from V and 5 bases from J, with 8 bases between. The CDR3 spans 14 residues. In DNA, the CDR3 is TGTGCCAGCAGTGAAGCGGGGACACACAATGAGCAGTTCTTC. The encoded protein is CASSEAGTHNEQFF.

This clonotype was found a few times. The chain uses TRBV11-1 and TRBJ2-7, with D uncertain. This CDR3 contains 13 residues. V gave up 5 bases and J gave up 6 bases, with 14 bases separating them. Germline CDR1 and CDR2: SGHAT and FQDESV (reference sequence). The CDR3 sequence is CASSRALRSEQYF. The CDR3 bases are TGTGCCAGCAGCCGGGCCTTACGTTCCGAGCAGTACTTC.

This clonotype was found many times. The J gene is TRBJ2-1, the V gene TRBV6-1, with 11 positions matching TRBD2. Germline CDR1 is MNHNS and CDR2 is SASEGT. V was pared by 5 bases and J by 0 bases, with 3 bases of the junction left unmatched. The CDR3 loop spans 16 amino acids. CDR3 DNA sequence: TGTGCCAGCAGTCCTCTAGCGGGGGGCTCCTACAATGAGCAGTTCTTC. Protein: CASSPLAGGSYNEQFF.

This clonotype occurred a few times. This chain uses TRBV15 with TRBJ2-2; 9 positions match TRBD1. With 3 bases clipped from V and 5 bases from J, the junction kept 4 bases outside the gene matches. The germline V gene has CDR1 LNHNV and CDR2 YYDKDF (reference sequence). The CDR3 is 15 amino acids. In DNA form, the CDR3 reads TGTGCCACCAGCAGCGGGGACAGGGAAACCGGGGAGCTGTTTTTT. It is translated as CATSSGDRETGELFF.

There are many counts of this clonotype. V gene TRBV11-2 combines with J gene TRBJ2-1, with no clear D. In germline, CDR1 is SGHAT, CDR2 FQNNGV. The CDR3 consists of 13 residues. The ends were cut back, 0 bases at V and 10 bases at J, with 10 bases in the middle. The CDR3 region is CASSLESWWEQFF. In nucleotides, the CDR3 is TGTGCCAGCAGCTTAGAGTCTTGGTGGGAGCAGTTCTTC.

The chain couples TRBV11-2 to TRBJ1-1; 7 nucleotides agree with TRBD1. This CDR3 has 19 residues. Per the germline V gene, CDR1 is SGHAT and CDR2 is FQNNGV. The V gene end was trimmed by 5 bases and the J gene end by 0 bases; junction bases not matched to a gene: 18. CDR3 amino acids: CASSHPGLPRGGMNTEAFF. The CDR3, as DNA: TGTGCCAGCAGCCACCCGGGACTCCCTAGAGGGGGCATGAACACTGAAGCTTTCTTT.

This clonotype appeared many times. The chain uses TRBV9 and TRBJ2-7; D possibly corresponds to TRBD1 (6 bases). V shed 0 bases and J shed 5 bases, with 15 bases lying between them. The length of the CDR3 is 15 residues. Germline CDR1 SGDLS, CDR2 YYNGEE. For the CDR3, the DNA is TGTGCCAGCAGCGTAGACGGGACACCCGGGGACGAGCAGTACTTC. Encoded protein: CASSVDGTPGDEQYF.

This clonotype was recorded at least ten times. V is TRBV9 and J is TRBJ2-7, with 7 bases lining up with TRBD1. The CDR3 consists of 15 residues. CDR1 and CDR2 (germline): SGDLS, YYNGEE. V was clipped by 2 bases and J by 5 bases; unmatched bases: 10. CDR3 sequence reads: CASSVTGEVIDEQYF. CDR3 nucleotide sequence: TGTGCCAGCAGCGTCACAGGGGAAGTAATCGACGAGCAGTACTTC.

Concerning this clonotype itself: The conserved phenylalanine or tryptophan normally closing the CDR3 is absent here, so this likely arose from a read error. The genes are TRBV15 and TRBJ1-4; D remains unclear. The germline V gene encodes CDR1 LNHNV and CDR2 YYDKDF (reference sequence). Trimming took off 3 bases at V and 5 bases at J, with 10 bases between the two ends. CDR3 length equals 14 residues. The CDR3 sequence is CATSRTIGNEKLFL. As DNA, the CDR3 is TGTGCCACCAGCAGGACCATTGGAAATGAAAAACTGTTTCTT.

The rearrangement links TRBV5-6 to TRBJ2-3; D may correspond to TRBD1 or TRBD2 (5 bases each). This CDR3 comprises 16 residues. V lost 4 bases, J lost 1 base, and 16 bases lay in between. Germline V gene data show CDR1 as SGHDT and CDR2 as YYEEEE. CDR3 bases: TGTGCCAGCAGCCCGTTGGGGGAGAGGGGCACAGATACGCAGTATTTT. Amino acids: CASSPLGERGTDTQYF. Using reference TRBV5-6 and TRBJ2-3 for the parts outside the CDR3, the full variable domain is DAGVTQSPTHLIKTRGQQVTLRCSPKSGHDTVSWYQQALGQGPQFIFQYYEEEERQRGNFPDRFSGHQFPNYSSELNVNALLLGDSALYLCASSPLGERGTDTQYFGPGTRLTVL.